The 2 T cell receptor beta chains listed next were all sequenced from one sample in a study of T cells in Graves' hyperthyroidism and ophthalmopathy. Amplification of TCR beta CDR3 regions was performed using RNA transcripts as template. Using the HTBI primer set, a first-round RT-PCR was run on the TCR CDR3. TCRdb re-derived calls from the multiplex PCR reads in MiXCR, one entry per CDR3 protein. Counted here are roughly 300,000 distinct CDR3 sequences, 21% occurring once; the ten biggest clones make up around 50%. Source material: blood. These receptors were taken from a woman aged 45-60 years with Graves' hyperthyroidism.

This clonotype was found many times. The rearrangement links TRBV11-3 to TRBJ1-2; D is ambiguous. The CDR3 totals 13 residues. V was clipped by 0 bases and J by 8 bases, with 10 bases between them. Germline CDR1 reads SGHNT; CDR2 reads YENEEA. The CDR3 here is CASSLDHIGGYTF. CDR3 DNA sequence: TGTGCCAGCAGCTTAGACCACATCGGGGGCTACACCTTC.

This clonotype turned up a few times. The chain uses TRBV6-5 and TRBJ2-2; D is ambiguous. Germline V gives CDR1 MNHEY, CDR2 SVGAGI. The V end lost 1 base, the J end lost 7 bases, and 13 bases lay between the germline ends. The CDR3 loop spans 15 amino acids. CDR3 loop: CASSYWEGRGGELFF. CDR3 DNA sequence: TGTGCCAGCAGTTACTGGGAAGGACGTGGCGGGGAGCTGTTTTTT.